Listed below are T cell receptor beta chains from one sample, sequenced in a study of blood T cell repertoires in COVID-19. Method: immunoSEQ multiplex PCR; TCRdb's copy keeps in-frame clones and lacks some. The sample shows under 85,000 clones, less than 90% of them seen only once. Material for sequencing was peripheral blood. The receptors come from a man aged 45-65 years with acute or convalescent COVID-19. The CDR3 runs from the conserved cysteine through the conserved F or W. The D gene is left open where the match is weak. Size values are once, few and many counts, or a class for expanded clones, and some rows have none.

D gene,J gene,V gene,clone size,CDR3 protein,CDR3 DNA
.,TRBJ1-1,TRBV27,once,CATSLQGNTEAFF,TGTGCCACCAGTTTGCAGGGGAACACTGAAGCTTTCTTT
TRBD1,TRBJ2-7,TRBV6-5,.,CASSSDRVSYEQYF,TGTGCCAGCAGTTCTGACAGGGTATCATACGAGCAGTACTTC
TRBD2,TRBJ2-1,TRBV14,few,CASSHQSGLANSLSQFF,TGTGCCAGCAGCCATCAATCGGGACTAGCGAATAGCTTAAGTCAGTTCTTC
TRBD2,TRBJ2-7,TRBV5-1,.,CASSLTSGYEQYF,TGCGCCAGCAGCTTGACTAGCGGCTACGAGCAGTACTTC
TRBD1,TRBJ2-3,TRBV18,few,CASSPPGQGTNTQYF,TGTGCCAGCTCACCACCGGGACAGGGAACAAATACGCAGTATTTT
.,TRBJ2-2,TRBV6-2/TRBV6-3,.,CASSYSRIGGQTGSGELFF,TGTGCCAGCAGTTACTCTCGGATTGGGGGACAAACCGGGTCCGGGGAGCTGTTTTTT
.,TRBJ1-1,TRBV28,once,CASREGSGSTEAFF,TGTGCCAGCAGGGAGGGGTCTGGGAGCACTGAAGCTTTCTTT
TRBD2,TRBJ2-3,TRBV2,once,CADGSGLVPDTQYF,TGTGCCGACGGCTCGGGACTAGTCCCAGATACGCAGTATTTT
TRBD1,TRBJ2-7,TRBV18,.,CASSAKMGQGAREQYF,TGTGCCAGCTCAGCAAAGATGGGACAGGGGGCGAGAGAGCAGTACTTC
TRBD1,TRBJ2-3,TRBV5-1,.,CASSPQGTGADTQYF,TGCGCCAGCAGCCCACAGGGGACAGGGGCGGATACGCAGTATTTT
TRBD2,TRBJ2-7,TRBV28,.,CASSLWASGLGEQYF,TGTGCCAGCAGTTTATGGGCTAGCGGTTTGGGCGAGCAGTACTTC
.,TRBJ1-1,TRBV3-1/TRBV3-2,.,CASSQQKTGFTEAFF,TGTGCCAGCAGCCAACAAAAGACAGGTTTCACTGAAGCTTTCTTT
TRBD1,TRBJ2-2,TRBV4-3,.,CASSQDRGTDNTGELFF,TGCGCCAGCAGCCAAGATAGAGGGACAGACAACACCGGGGAGCTGTTTTTT
TRBD1,TRBJ2-1,TRBV28,.,CASSSPGTGVCFF,TGTGCCAGCAGTAGCCCAGGGACAGGGGTTTGCTTCTTC
.,TRBJ1-2,TRBV6-5,.,CASSYPRGGGSYGYTF,TGTGCCAGCAGTTACCCCCGAGGTGGGGGCTCCTATGGCTACACCTTC
.,TRBJ2-1,TRBV3-1/TRBV3-2,.,CASSPTGGAYNEQFF,TGTGCCAGCAGCCCTACGGGGGGCGCCTACAATGAGCAGTTCTTC
TRBD2,TRBJ2-1,TRBV5-4,.,CASRSGLAGGNEQFF,TGTGCCAGCAGATCGGGACTAGCGGGAGGGAATGAGCAGTTCTTC
.,TRBJ1-2,TRBV7-2,.,CASSPGPGGGYTF,TGTGCCAGCAGCCCCGGGCCCGGGGGGGGCTACACCTTC
TRBD1,TRBJ2-1,TRBV6-2/TRBV6-3,.,CASSVLLMDRGMLGANEQFF,TGTGCCAGCAGTGTACTACTGATGGACAGGGGGATGTTAGGGGCAAATGAGCAGTTCTTC
TRBD2,TRBJ2-7,TRBV5-8,.,CASSLAGTSGAYEQYF,TGTGCCAGCAGCTTGGCCGGAACTAGCGGAGCATACGAGCAGTACTTC
.,TRBJ2-2,TRBV6-2/TRBV6-3,many,CASSSMAGALTGELFF,TGTGCCAGCAGTTCGATGGCGGGGGCCCTCACCGGGGAGCTGTTTTTT
.,TRBJ1-1,TRBV5-4,.,CASSKGQLNAEAFF,TGTGCCAGCAGTAAGGGACAACTCAACGCTGAAGCTTTCTTT